The clone carrying this TCR beta chain has only one observation. Its matching antigen is unknown. Trimming took 0 bases from V and 7 from J; bases not matched to a gene: 5. The CDR3 sequence is 15 residues long. The germline V gene has CDR1 SGDLS and CDR2 YYNGEE. The record originates from a study of graft-versus-host responses after intestinal transplantation. Study findings and constraints: Recipient-marrow GvH clones were detected, some having first appeared in ileum or blood. Peak circulating GvH clone levels tracked with early post-transplant HvG declines. In patients with graft-donor T cell macrochimerism, allograft graft-versus-host to host-versus-graft clonal ratios were high.

Sequencing used immunoSEQ multiplex PCR; TCRdb keeps in-frame clones, though not all of them. The sample records 25,000 to 30,000 clones, around 94% being singletons. This clonotype originated in a human patient who received an intestinal transplant, so some T cells may come from the graft donor. The rearrangement joins TRBV9 to TRBJ2-1, with 9 nucleotides matching TRBD1. The sample consisted of PBMCs, taken nearly 31 days after intestinal transplant. CDR3 DNA sequence: TGTGCCAGCAGCGTAGGAGGGGGACAGGGAAATGAGCAGTTCTTC. Translation gives CASSVGGGQGNEQFF.